Sequencing of this T cell receptor (beta chain) was carried out in a study of vaccination effects on CD4 cells after COVID-19. Per the germline V gene, CDR1 is SGHAT and CDR2 is FQNNGV. This CDR3 comprises 15 residues. V was trimmed by 5 bases and J by 2 bases, leaving 15 bases between them. Worth noting for this clone: Its antigen is currently unknown.

Clones were read by immunoSEQ multiplex PCR, and TCRdb kept only the in-frame ones, dropping some. The table shows about 32,000 clones, with approximately 76% occurring only once. Before any sequencing was done, the ViraFEST assay used viral peptide pools to expand antigen-specific CD4+ T cells. Culture lasted 10 days before CD4+ T cell isolation. Participants were vaccinated with two doses of either the BNT162b2 or mRNA-1273 vaccine. The rearrangement links TRBV11-2 to TRBJ1-2, with D possibly TRBD1 on 6 matching bases. The receptor was isolated from a human donor who received a COVID-19 vaccine. The source was CD4+ T cells from PBMCs cultured with HCoV-229E spike peptides, collected after COVID-19 vaccination. The CDR3 sequence is CASSPFDRKNYGYTF. CDR3 in DNA: TGTGCCAGCAGCCCCTTTGACAGGAAAAACTATGGCTACACCTTC.